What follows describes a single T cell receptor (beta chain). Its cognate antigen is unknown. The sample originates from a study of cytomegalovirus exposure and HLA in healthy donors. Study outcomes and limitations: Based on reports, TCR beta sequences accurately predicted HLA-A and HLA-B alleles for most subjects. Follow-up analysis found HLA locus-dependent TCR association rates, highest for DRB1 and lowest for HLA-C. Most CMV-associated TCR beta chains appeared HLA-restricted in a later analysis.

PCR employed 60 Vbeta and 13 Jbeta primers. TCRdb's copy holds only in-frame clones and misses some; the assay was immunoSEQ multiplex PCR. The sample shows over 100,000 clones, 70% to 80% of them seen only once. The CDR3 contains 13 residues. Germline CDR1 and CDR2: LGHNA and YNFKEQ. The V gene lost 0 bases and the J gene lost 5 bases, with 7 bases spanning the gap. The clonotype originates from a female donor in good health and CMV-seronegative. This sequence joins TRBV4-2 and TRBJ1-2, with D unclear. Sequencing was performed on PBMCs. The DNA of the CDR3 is TGTGCCAGCAGCCAAGAGAGTGGTTATGGCTACACCTTC. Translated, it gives CASSQESGYGYTF.